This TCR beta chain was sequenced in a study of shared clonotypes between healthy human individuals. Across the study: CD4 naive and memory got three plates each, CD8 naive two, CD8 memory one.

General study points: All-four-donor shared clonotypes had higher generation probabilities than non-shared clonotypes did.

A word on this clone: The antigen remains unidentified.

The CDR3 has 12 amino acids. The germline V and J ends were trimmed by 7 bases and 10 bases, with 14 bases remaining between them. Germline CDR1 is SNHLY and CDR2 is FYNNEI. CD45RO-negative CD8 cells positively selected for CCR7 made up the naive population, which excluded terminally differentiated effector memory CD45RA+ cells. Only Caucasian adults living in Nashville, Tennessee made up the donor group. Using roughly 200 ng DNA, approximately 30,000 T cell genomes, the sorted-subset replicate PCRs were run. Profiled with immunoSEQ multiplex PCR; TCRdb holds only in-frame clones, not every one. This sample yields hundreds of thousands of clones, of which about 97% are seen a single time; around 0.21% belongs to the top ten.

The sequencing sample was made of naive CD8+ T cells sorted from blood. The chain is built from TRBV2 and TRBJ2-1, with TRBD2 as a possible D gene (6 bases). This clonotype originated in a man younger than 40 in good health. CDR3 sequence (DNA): TGTGCCAGCATAGGAGGGGAGCGAGAGCAGTTCTTC. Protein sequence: CASIGGEREQFF.